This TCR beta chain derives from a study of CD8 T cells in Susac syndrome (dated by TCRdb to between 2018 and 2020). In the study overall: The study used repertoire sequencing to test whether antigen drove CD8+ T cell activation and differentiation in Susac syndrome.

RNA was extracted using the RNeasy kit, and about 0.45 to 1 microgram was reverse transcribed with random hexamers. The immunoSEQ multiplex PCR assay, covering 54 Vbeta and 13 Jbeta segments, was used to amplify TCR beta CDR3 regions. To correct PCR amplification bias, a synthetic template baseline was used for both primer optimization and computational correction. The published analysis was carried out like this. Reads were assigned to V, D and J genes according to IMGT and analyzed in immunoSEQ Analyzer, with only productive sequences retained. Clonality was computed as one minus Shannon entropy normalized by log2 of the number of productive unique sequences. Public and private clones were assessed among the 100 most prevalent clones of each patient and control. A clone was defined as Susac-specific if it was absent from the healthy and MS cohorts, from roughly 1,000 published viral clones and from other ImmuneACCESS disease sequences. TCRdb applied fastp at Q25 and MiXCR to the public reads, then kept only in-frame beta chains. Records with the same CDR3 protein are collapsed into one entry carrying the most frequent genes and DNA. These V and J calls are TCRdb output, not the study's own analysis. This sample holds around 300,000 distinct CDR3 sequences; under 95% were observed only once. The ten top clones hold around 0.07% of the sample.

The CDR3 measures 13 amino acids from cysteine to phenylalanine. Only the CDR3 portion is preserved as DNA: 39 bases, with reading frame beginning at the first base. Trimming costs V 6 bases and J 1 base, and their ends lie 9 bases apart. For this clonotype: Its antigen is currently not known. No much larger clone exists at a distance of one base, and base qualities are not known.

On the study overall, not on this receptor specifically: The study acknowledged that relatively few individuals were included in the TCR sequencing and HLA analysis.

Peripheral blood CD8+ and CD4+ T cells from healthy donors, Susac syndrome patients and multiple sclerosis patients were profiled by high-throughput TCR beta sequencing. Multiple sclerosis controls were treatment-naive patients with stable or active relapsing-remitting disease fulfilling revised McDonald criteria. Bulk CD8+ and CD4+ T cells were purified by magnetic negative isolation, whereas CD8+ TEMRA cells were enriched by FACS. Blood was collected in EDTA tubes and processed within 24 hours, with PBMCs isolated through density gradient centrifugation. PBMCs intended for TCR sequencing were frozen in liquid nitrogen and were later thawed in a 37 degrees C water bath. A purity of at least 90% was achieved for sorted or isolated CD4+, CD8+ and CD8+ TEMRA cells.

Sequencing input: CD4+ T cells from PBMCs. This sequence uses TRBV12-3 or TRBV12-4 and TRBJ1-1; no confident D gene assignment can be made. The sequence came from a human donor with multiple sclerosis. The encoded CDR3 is CASSLRPNTEAFF. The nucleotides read TGTGCCAGCAGCCTAAGACCGAACACTGAAGCTTTCTTT.